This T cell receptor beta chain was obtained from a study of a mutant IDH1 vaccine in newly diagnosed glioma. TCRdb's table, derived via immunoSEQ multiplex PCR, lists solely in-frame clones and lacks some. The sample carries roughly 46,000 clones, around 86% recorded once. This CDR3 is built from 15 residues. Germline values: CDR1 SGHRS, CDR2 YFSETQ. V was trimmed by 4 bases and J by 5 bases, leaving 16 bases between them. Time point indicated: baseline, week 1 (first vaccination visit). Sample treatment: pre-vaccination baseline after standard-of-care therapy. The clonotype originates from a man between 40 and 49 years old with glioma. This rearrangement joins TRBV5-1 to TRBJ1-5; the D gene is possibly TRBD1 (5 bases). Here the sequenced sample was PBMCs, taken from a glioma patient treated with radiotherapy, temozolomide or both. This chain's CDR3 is CASSREGNLDQPQHF. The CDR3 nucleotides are TGCGCCAGCAGCCGGGAGGGGAATTTGGATCAGCCCCAGCATTTT.